The next 6 T cell receptor beta chains were all read from a single sample in a study of cytomegalovirus exposure and HLA in healthy donors. The primer mix had 60 Vbeta and 13 Jbeta primers. The table came from immunoSEQ multiplex PCR; TCRdb's copy has only in-frame clones and leaves some out. The sample lists about 190,000 clones, about 87% occurring once. The sample comprised PBMCs. The receptor source for this set is a man aged 25 to 45 in good health and CMV-seronegative.

CDR3 in DNA: TGCGCCAGCAGTACGGGGGAGGGTCACAATGAGCAGTTCTTC. Encoded protein: CASSTGEGHNEQFF. The chain joins TRBV4-3 to TRBJ2-1; TRBD2 matches at 7 bases. CDR3 length: 14 amino acids. CDR1 is LGHNA and CDR2 is YSLEER in the germline V gene. The V segment lost 6 bases and the J segment 5 bases; nucleotides outside the gene matches: 7.

The chain links TRBV28 to TRBJ1-2; TRBD1 might be the D (5 bases). The CDR3 is 14 residues long. Germline lookup yields CDR1 MDHEN and CDR2 SYDVKM. Trimming left V 6 bases short and J 8 bases short, with 19 bases between. Written as DNA, the CDR3 is TGTGCCAGCAGGGACTACAGGCAGACGTGGGGCTACACCTTC. Protein product: CASRDYRQTWGYTF.

The chain carries TRBV21-1 and TRBJ1-1. TRBV21-1 is noted as a pseudogene. The CDR3 contains 14 residues. CDR3 nucleotides: TGTGCCAGCAGCAAAGAGATCGGGGTTGATGAAGCTTTCTTT. It is translated as CASSKEIGVDEAFF.

V usage is TRBV11-2 and J usage is TRBJ1-1; D unresolved. V was pared by 5 bases and J by 0 bases, with 10 bases between. Germline V gene data show CDR1 as SGHAT and CDR2 as FQNNGV. The CDR3 totals 14 residues. The CDR3 protein is CASSAGHMNTEAFF. The CDR3 DNA reads TGTGCCAGCAGCGCTGGGCACATGAACACTGAAGCTTTCTTT. The full variable domain, in which reference TRBV11-2 and TRBJ1-1 provide the parts outside the CDR3, is EAGVAQSPRYKIIEKRQSVAFWCNPISGHATLYWYQQILGQGPKLLIQFQNNGVVDDSQLPKDRFSAERLKGVDSTLKIQPAKLEDSAVYLCASSAGHMNTEAFFGQGTRLTVV.

The chain links TRBV6-6 to TRBJ1-1, with D tentatively TRBD1 (6 bases). The CDR3 has 15 amino acids. The V and J ends lost 2 bases and 5 bases respectively, with 15 bases between them. The germline V gene encodes CDR1 MNHNY and CDR2 SVGAGI (reference sequence). The CDR3 loop is CASSYTPTGNTEAFF. In DNA, the CDR3 is TGTGCCAGCAGTTACACACCCACAGGGAATACTGAAGCTTTCTTT.

The chain carries TRBV10-2 and TRBJ2-1, with TRBD1 as a possible D gene (6 bases). Trimming took off 7 bases at V and 8 bases at J, with 18 bases between the two ends. This CDR3 region has 14 residues. Per germline, CDR1 WSHSY and CDR2 SAAADI. The CDR3 spells CASKGRGKGDEQFF. The CDR3 DNA reads TGCGCCAGCAAGGGGAGAGGGAAGGGGGATGAGCAGTTCTTC.